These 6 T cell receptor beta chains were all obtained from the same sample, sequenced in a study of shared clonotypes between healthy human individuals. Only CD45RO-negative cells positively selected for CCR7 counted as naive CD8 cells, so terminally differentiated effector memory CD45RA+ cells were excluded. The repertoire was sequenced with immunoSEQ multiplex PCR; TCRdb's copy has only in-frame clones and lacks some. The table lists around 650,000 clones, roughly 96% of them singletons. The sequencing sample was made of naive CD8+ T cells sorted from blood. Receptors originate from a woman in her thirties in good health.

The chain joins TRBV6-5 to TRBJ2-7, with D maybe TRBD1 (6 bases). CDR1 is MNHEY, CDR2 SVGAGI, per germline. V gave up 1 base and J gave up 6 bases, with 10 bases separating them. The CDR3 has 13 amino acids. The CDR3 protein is CASSYFQGFEQYF. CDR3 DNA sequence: TGTGCCAGCAGTTACTTTCAGGGGTTCGAGCAGTACTTC.

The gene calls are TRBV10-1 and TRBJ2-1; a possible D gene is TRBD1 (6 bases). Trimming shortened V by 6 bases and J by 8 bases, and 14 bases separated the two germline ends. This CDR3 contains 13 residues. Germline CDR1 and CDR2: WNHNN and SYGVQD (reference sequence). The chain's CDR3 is CASRTDEGDEQFF. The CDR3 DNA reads TGCGCCAGCAGGACAGACGAGGGGGATGAGCAGTTCTTC.

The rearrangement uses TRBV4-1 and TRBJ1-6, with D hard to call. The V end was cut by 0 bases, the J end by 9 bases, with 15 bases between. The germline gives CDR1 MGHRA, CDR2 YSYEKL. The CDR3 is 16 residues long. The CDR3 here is CASSQDQEALGSPLHF. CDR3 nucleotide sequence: TGCGCCAGCAGCCAAGATCAGGAGGCTTTAGGTTCACCCCTCCACTTT.

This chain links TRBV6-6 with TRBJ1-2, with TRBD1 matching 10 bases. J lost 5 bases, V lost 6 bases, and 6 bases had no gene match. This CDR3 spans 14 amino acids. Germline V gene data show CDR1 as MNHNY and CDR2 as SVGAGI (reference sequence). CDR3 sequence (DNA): TGTGCCAGCAGCGGACAGGGGGTCTGGTATGGCTACACCTTC. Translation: CASSGQGVWYGYTF.

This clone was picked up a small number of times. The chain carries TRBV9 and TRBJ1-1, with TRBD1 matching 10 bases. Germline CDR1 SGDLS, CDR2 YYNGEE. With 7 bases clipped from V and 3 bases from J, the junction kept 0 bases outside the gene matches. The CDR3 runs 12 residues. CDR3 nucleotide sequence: TGTGCCAGCGGACAGGGGGACACTGAAGCTTTCTTT. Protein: CASGQGDTEAFF.

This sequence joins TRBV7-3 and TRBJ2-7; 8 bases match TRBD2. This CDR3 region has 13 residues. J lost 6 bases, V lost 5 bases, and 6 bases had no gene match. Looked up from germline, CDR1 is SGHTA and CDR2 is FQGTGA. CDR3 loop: CASSPTGGLEQYF. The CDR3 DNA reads TGTGCCAGCAGCCCCACGGGAGGGCTCGAGCAGTACTTC.